Presented here are 9 T cell receptor beta chains from one specimen sequenced in a study of T cell responses to AZD1222 COVID-19 vaccine. Profiling relied on immunoSEQ multiplex PCR, and the TCRdb table lists in-frame clones only, not all of them. The sample includes 200,000 to 250,000 clones, more than 85% seen only once; the top ten take 0.9% to 1.1%. The input for sequencing was peripheral blood, taken on day 0 of MenACWY control vaccination. Receptors originate from an adult in good health.

The chain recombines TRBV28 with TRBJ2-7; 7 bases match TRBD1. V dropped 5 bases and J dropped 0; count of bases not matched to a gene: 7. Germline V gene data show CDR1 as MDHEN and CDR2 as SYDVKM. CDR3 size: 15 residues. CDR3 bases: TGTGCCAGCAGTAAAGGGGGCCTGAGCTCCTACGAGCAGTACTTC. Amino acid sequence: CASSKGGLSSYEQYF. The full variable domain, with the rest looked up from reference TRBV28 and TRBJ2-7, is DVKVTQSSRYLVKRTGEKVFLECVQDMDHENMFWYRQDPGLGLRLIYFSYDVKMKEKGDIPEGYSVSREKKERFSLILESASTNQTSMYLCASSKGGLSSYEQYFGPGTRLTVT.

The rearrangement links TRBV28 to TRBJ1-5; 8 bases are a match to TRBD1. Trimming removed 6 bases from V and 6 bases from J; junction bases left unmatched: 7. Germline V gene lookup returns CDR1 MDHEN and CDR2 SYDVKM. The CDR3 runs to 14 residues. In nucleotides, the CDR3 is TGTGCCAGCAGATTGACAGGGGTGGCTCAGCCCCAGCATTTT. This sequence encodes CASRLTGVAQPQHF.

This clone was found once. The V gene is TRBV5-1, the J gene TRBJ1-4; 7 bases map to TRBD1. This CDR3 is built from 14 residues. Germline V gene lookup returns CDR1 SGHRS and CDR2 YFSETQ. The trim removed 6 bases at V and 6 bases at J, leaving 8 bases unmatched. The CDR3 DNA sequence: TGCGCCAGCACCCTGACAGGGACAGATGAAAAACTGTTTTTT. Its translation: CASTLTGTDEKLFF.

This clone appeared a single time. The J gene is TRBJ1-6, the V gene TRBV28, with a weak D call TRBD1 (6 bases). The CDR3 loop spans 16 amino acids. Looked up from germline, CDR1 is MDHEN and CDR2 is SYDVKM. Trimming cost V 5 bases and J 6 bases, with 17 bases left between them. The CDR3 loop reads CASSRGGATFNSPLHF. The CDR3 DNA reads as TGTGCCAGCAGTAGGGGGGGGGCGACTTTTAATTCACCCCTCCACTTT.

The chain is built from TRBV7-9 and TRBJ1-2; 7 positions match TRBD1. Germline CDR1 is SEHNR and CDR2 is FQNEAQ (reference sequence). CDR3 length equals 15 residues. V lost 5 bases and J lost 2; bases outside the gene matches: 8. DNA of the CDR3: TGTGCCAGCAGCGGAGACAGGGCGAGAAACTATGGCTACACCTTC. It specifies CASSGDRARNYGYTF. Complete variable domain (other parts from reference TRBV7-9 and TRBJ1-2): DTGVSQNPRHKITKRGQNVTFRCDPISEHNRLYWYRQTLGQGPEFLTYFQNEAQLEKSRLLSDRFSAERPKGSFSTLEIQRTEQGDSAMYLCASSGDRARNYGYTFGSGTRLTVV.

V and J are TRBV29-1 and TRBJ2-5; perhaps TRBD1 as D (6 bases). V gave up 6 bases and J gave up 5 bases, with 16 bases separating them. Germline values: CDR1 SQVTM, CDR2 ANQGSEA. This CDR3 has 13 amino acids. CDR3 coding DNA: TGCAGCGTCTACAGGGATGGTTTGGAGACCCAGTACTTC. Protein: CSVYRDGLETQYF.

The rearrangement uses TRBV2 and TRBJ2-1; TRBD1 matches 9 bases. V was pared by 8 bases and J by 5 bases, with 7 bases of the junction left unmatched. CDR1 is SNHLY, CDR2 FYNNEI, per germline. This CDR3 contains 14 residues. CDR3 in DNA: TGTGCCAGCGGCGACAGGGGGAGCGACAATGAGCAGTTCTTC. Amino acid sequence: CASGDRGSDNEQFF.

Written as DNA, the CDR3 is TGTGCCAGCAGCCCCCCCGGGACAGGGACTCAGCCCCAGCATTTT. As protein: CASSPPGTGTQPQHF. The chain links TRBV9 to TRBJ1-5; 9 nucleotides agree with TRBD1. The CDR3 is made up of 15 amino acids. V lost 4 bases, J lost 6 bases, and 8 bases stayed unmatched. Per the germline V gene, CDR1 is SGDLS and CDR2 is YYNGEE.

The gene calls are TRBV5-8 and TRBJ2-1; TRBD1 matches at 9 bases. V was clipped by 4 bases and J by 0 bases; unmatched bases: 5. The CDR3 spans 16 residues. The germline CDR1 and CDR2 sequences are SGHTS and YDEGEE. CDR3 in amino acids: CASSPGQGNSYNEQFF. CDR3 sequence (DNA): TGTGCCAGCAGCCCGGGACAGGGAAACTCCTACAATGAGCAGTTCTTC.